Listed below are T cell receptor beta chains from one sample, sequenced in a study of human T cells and chemical hapten exposure. Each CDR3 protein is one row after TCRdb ran MiXCR on the RACE reads. The table records more than 65,000 distinct CDR3 sequences, under 9% of them present only once. The sequences come from whole blood, collected in connection with sensitization to the hapten diphenylcyclopropenone (DPC). All receptors derive from a woman in her twenties or thirties with alopecia areata. Some clones in this sample may be carry-over from other donors' samples. Both conserved end residues are part of each CDR3. A D gene is named only where the DNA matches it firmly. For some rows the clone size is stated as once, few or many, or as a class when expanded; others skip it.

J	D	size	V	length	CDR3	DNA
TRBJ2-5	-	many	TRBV29-1	16	CSVEDLGDERGETQYF	TGCAGCGTTGAAGATCTGGGGGACGAAAGGGGAGAGACCCAGTACTTC
TRBJ2-1	-	-	TRBV27	13	CASSFYRTNEQFF	TGTGCCAGCAGTTTCTATAGAACGAATGAGCAGTTCTTC
TRBJ2-5	-	-	TRBV6-6	15	CASSYSMDREETQYF	TGTGCCAGCAGTTACTCCATGGACCGGGAGGAGACCCAGTACTTC
TRBJ2-3	-	many	TRBV7-2	16	CASSLALWGATDTQYF	TGTGCCAGCAGCTTAGCCCTTTGGGGGGCGACAGATACGCAGTATTTT
TRBJ2-7	-	-	TRBV7-9	13	CASSLDAFYEQYF	TGTGCCAGCAGCTTAGACGCCTTCTACGAGCAGTACTTC
TRBJ2-3	-	many	TRBV20-1	12	CSAGQGTDTQYF	TGCAGTGCTGGGCAAGGCACAGATACGCAGTATTTT
TRBJ2-2	-	many	TRBV5-1	15	CASTYWGANTGELFF	TGCGCCAGCACCTATTGGGGGGCGAACACCGGGGAGCTGTTTTTT
TRBJ1-2	-	-	TRBV27	16	CASSFGVRDRSYGYTF	TGTGCCAGCAGTTTTGGAGTGAGGGACCGCTCTTATGGCTACACCTTC
TRBJ2-2	-	few	TRBV10-3	14	CAIRVGPTTGELFF	TGTGCCATCCGGGTAGGGCCGACCACCGGGGAGCTGTTTTTT
TRBJ1-6	-	many	TRBV6-6	16	CASSSVGRPNNSPLHF	TGTGCCAGCAGCTCCGTTGGGAGGCCCAATAATTCACCCCTCCACTTT
TRBJ2-7	-	many	TRBV12-3/TRBV12-4	15	CASSLGGGQTYEQYF	TGTGCCAGCAGTTTAGGCGGGGGCCAGACCTACGAGCAGTACTTC
TRBJ2-7	TRBD1	few	TRBV5-1	14	CASSSGTGAMGQYF	TGCGCCAGCAGCTCAGGGACAGGGGCCATGGGGCAGTACTTC
TRBJ2-1	-	many	TRBV5-8	13	CASSSRTYNEQFF	TGTGCCAGCAGCTCCCGGACCTACAATGAGCAGTTCTTC
TRBJ2-1	TRBD1	many	TRBV15	14	CATSWDRGSNEQFF	TGTGCCACCAGCTGGGACAGGGGGAGTAATGAGCAGTTCTTC
TRBJ1-1	-	-	TRBV7-8	14	CASSLDGRDTEAFF	TGTGCCAGCAGCTTAGACGGTCGGGACACTGAAGCTTTCTTT
TRBJ1-4	-	-	TRBV25-1	12	CASSEYGGVLFF	TGTGCCAGCAGTGAATACGGGGGAGTACTGTTTTTT
TRBJ1-6	-	-	TRBV4-1	16	CASSQANGAGLAPLHF	TGCGCCAGCAGCCAAGCGAACGGGGCGGGATTGGCTCCCCTCCACTTT
TRBJ1-2	TRBD1	-	TRBV29-1	14	CSVDAYGTDYGYTF	TGCAGCGTTGATGCATATGGGACAGATTATGGCTACACCTTC